This is a list of T cell receptor beta chains from one sample in a study of OX40 agonist ivuxolimab in advanced cancers. Produced via immunoSEQ multiplex PCR; TCRdb's table is partial and in-frame only. The repertoire holds approximately 79,000 clones, with 87% as singletons. Sequenced material: CD4+ or CD8+ T cells sorted from blood, taken in a trial of the OX40 agonist ivuxolimab. Receptors were obtained from an adult with an advanced solid tumor such as melanoma, head and neck, liver or kidney cancer. The CDR3 runs from the conserved cysteine through the conserved F or W. A D gene is named only where the DNA matches it firmly. Size is omitted from some rows. Given values are once, few, many or a class for expanded clones.

D	size	V	J	DNA	CDR3
.	.	TRBV4-3	TRBJ2-3	TGCGCCAGCAGCCATATCTACACAGATACGCAGTATTTT	CASSHIYTDTQYF
TRBD1	.	TRBV6-5	TRBJ2-3	TGTGCCAGCAGTTATCAACCGGGACAGATGCAGTATTTT	CASSYQPGQMQYF
.	.	TRBV5-5	TRBJ2-7	TGTGCCAGCAGCTTGGCACGGTGGAGGGACGGATACGAGCAGTACTTC	CASSLARWRDGYEQYF
.	once	TRBV6-1	TRBJ2-7	TGTGCCAGCAGTCACGACTGGTCCTACGAGCAGTACTTC	CASSHDWSYEQYF
TRBD1	.	TRBV2	TRBJ2-2	TGTGCCAGCAGTAAGACAGGGTGGGACCGGGAGCTGTTTTTT	CASSKTGWDRELFF
.	once	TRBV19	TRBJ2-1	TGTGCCAGCAGGACAGAGGGAGAGCAGTTCTTC	CASRTEGEQFF
.	once	TRBV4-1	TRBJ2-7	TGCGCCAGCAGCCCTTACCCTCCGAGCGGTATAGTTTACGAGCAGTACTTC	CASSPYPPSGIVYEQYF
.	.	TRBV27	TRBJ2-6	TGTGCCAGCAGTTGGGGGTCTGGGGCCAACGTCCTGACTTTC	CASSWGSGANVLTF
.	.	TRBV5-1	TRBJ2-6	TGCGCCAGCACTTCCAATGCAGCTGGGGCCAACGTCCTGACTTTC	CASTSNAAGANVLTF
.	.	TRBV27	TRBJ1-1	TGTGCCAGCAGTTTGGAGGGGATGAACACTGAAGCTTTCTTT	CASSLEGMNTEAFF
.	few	TRBV6-5	TRBJ1-5	TGTGCCAGCAGTTATCGGGGGACCAATCAGCCCCAGCATTTT	CASSYRGTNQPQHF
.	.	TRBV5-1	TRBJ2-2	TGCGCCAGCAGCCCAAATCCCGGGACAACTGGCGGGGAGCTGTTTTTT	CASSPNPGTTGGELFF
.	.	TRBV10-3	TRBJ1-1	TGTGCCATCAGTGCAGGGTCCGGGGGCACTGAAGCTTTCTTT	CAISAGSGGTEAFF
TRBD2	.	TRBV19	TRBJ2-3	TGTGCCAGTAAGACTAGCGGGGTAGATACGCAGTATTTT	CASKTSGVDTQYF
.	once	TRBV19	TRBJ2-5	TGTGCCAGTAGTTGGGGTAGGGGAGAGACCCAGTACTTC	CASSWGRGETQYF
.	.	TRBV7-2	TRBJ2-7	TGTGCCAGCAGCTCTCCGGGACTGGGTATATACGAGCAGTACTTC	CASSSPGLGIYEQYF